Following are 24 T cell receptor beta chains from one sample sequenced in a study of identical twins. TCRdb re-called the 5' RACE reads with MiXCR, one entry per CDR3 protein. Found here are about 470,000 distinct CDR3 sequences, 24% of them singletons; the top ten hold about 2.7%. A further study also used this sample, focusing on T cells expressing NK-cell markers.

The sample consisted of CD4+ T cells sorted from blood. The receptors derive from a young woman in good health.

V is TRBV5-1 and J is TRBJ1-1, with 7 bases identical to TRBD1. Germline V lookup: CDR1 SGHRS, CDR2 YFSETQ. V was clipped by 4 bases and J by 3 bases; unmatched bases: 9. This CDR3 is built from 15 residues. In nucleotides, the CDR3 is TGCGCCAGCAGCCCGGGACAGCCTTGGGACACTGAAGCTTTCTTT. Translating gives CASSPGQPWDTEAFF.

This clonotype was seen a handful of times. The genes are TRBV5-1 and TRBJ1-5; possible D gene TRBD1, 6 bases. Trimming removed 4 bases at V and 0 bases at J, with 11 bases between. The germline CDR1 and CDR2 sequences are SGHRS and YFSETQ. The CDR3 runs 15 residues. The chain's CDR3 is CASSEQGYSNQPQHF. The CDR3 DNA sequence: TGCGCCAGCAGCGAGCAGGGGTATAGCAATCAGCCCCAGCATTTT.

J is TRBJ2-3 and V is TRBV11-2, with 7 bases matching TRBD2. V was clipped by 0 bases and J by 4 bases; unmatched bases: 7. In germline, CDR1 is SGHAT, CDR2 FQNNGV. The CDR3 has 16 amino acids. This CDR3 reads CASSLEGGRGADTQYF. DNA for the CDR3: TGTGCCAGCAGCTTAGAAGGCGGGAGAGGCGCAGATACGCAGTATTTT. Complete variable domain (other parts from reference TRBV11-2 and TRBJ2-3): EAGVAQSPRYKIIEKRQSVAFWCNPISGHATLYWYQQILGQGPKLLIQFQNNGVVDDSQLPKDRFSAERLKGVDSTLKIQPAKLEDSAVYLCASSLEGGRGADTQYFGPGTRLTVL.

This chain links TRBV6-2 or TRBV6-3 with TRBJ2-1; 9 bases map to TRBD2. The CDR3 has 15 amino acids. Germline CDR1 reads MNHEY; CDR2 reads SVGEGT. The trim removed 4 bases at V and 6 bases at J, leaving 7 bases unmatched. The CDR3 sequence: CASSSAGGGGNEQFF. CDR3 sequence (DNA): TGTGCCAGCAGTTCAGCGGGAGGAGGGGGCAATGAGCAGTTCTTC.

This chain joins TRBV20-1 and TRBJ2-7; TRBD1 matches at 7 bases. V shed 6 bases and J 2 bases; nucleotides not matched to a gene: 4. The CDR3 totals 12 residues. Germline loops: CDR1 DFQATT, CDR2 SNEGSKA (reference sequence). The CDR3 DNA is TGCAGTGCCCCTAGGGGGCCCTACGAGCAGTACTTC. As protein: CSAPRGPYEQYF.

The chain uses TRBV3-1 and TRBJ2-7; D may be TRBD1 or TRBD2 (6 bases each). This CDR3 is 15 amino acids long. CDR1 is LGHDT and CDR2 is YNNKEL in the germline V gene (reference sequence). Trimming removed 4 bases at V and 7 bases at J, with 20 bases between. CDR3 sequence: CASSLLGGTGSEQYF. CDR3 DNA: TGTGCCAGCAGCCTCCTGGGGGGCACGGGGAGTGAGCAGTACTTC.

This clonotype was counted only a few times. This rearrangement joins TRBV29-1 to TRBJ2-5; TRBD1 aligns across 7 bases. The length of the CDR3 is 12 residues. V lost 1 base and J lost 10; bases outside the gene matches: 6. Germline V CDR1 and CDR2: SQVTM, ANQGSEA. The CDR3 region has the DNA TGCAGCGTTGAAGGCGCACAGGGGTACCAGTACTTC. Translated, it gives CSVEGAQGYQYF.

This chain uses TRBV3-1 with TRBJ2-7, with a weak D call TRBD2 (5 bases). The CDR3 extends over 13 amino acids. Germline CDR1 and CDR2: LGHDT and YNNKEL (reference sequence). V lost 1 base and J 6 bases, leaving 10 bases between the germline ends. CDR3 DNA: TGTGCCAGCAGCCAAGCCCTAGCCCGCGAGCAGTACTTC. Protein: CASSQALAREQYF.

This chain uses TRBV7-9 with TRBJ1-3, with 10 nucleotides matching TRBD1. V trimming: 4 bases; J trimming: 6 bases; junction bases outside the gene matches: 3. CDR3 size: 14 residues. Germline CDR1 SEHNR, CDR2 FQNEAQ (reference sequence). CDR3 sequence (DNA): TGTGCCAGCAGCTGGGGGACAGGGGAAAACACCATATATTTT. Translation: CASSWGTGENTIYF.

V is TRBV11-2 and J is TRBJ1-6; no reliable D call. From germline, CDR1 is SGHAT and CDR2 FQNNGV. CDR3 length equals 18 residues. V was shortened by 2 bases and J by 0 bases, with 14 bases between the two germline ends. This CDR3 is CASSLKRQPGSYNSPLHF. CDR3 sequence (DNA): TGTGCCAGCAGCTTAAAACGACAACCGGGCTCCTATAATTCACCCCTCCACTTT.

V usage is TRBV11-3 and J usage is TRBJ1-1, with D perhaps TRBD1 (5 bases). CDR1 SGHNT and CDR2 YENEEA come from the germline V gene. There are 14 residues in the CDR3. Trimming took 1 base from V and 5 from J, leaving 11 bases between them. The DNA for the CDR3 is TGTGCCAGCAGCTTAGGGGGGGACGGGACTGAAGCTTTCTTT. Translating gives CASSLGGDGTEAFF.

This clonotype has only a few counts. V usage is TRBV11-1 and J usage is TRBJ2-1, with D maybe TRBD1 (5 bases). This CDR3 is built from 14 residues. Between the trimmed V and J ends, which lost 4 bases and 6 bases, there was a span of 13 bases. Looked up from germline, CDR1 is SGHAT and CDR2 is FQDESV (reference sequence). This chain's CDR3 is CASSWQGSINEQFF. CDR3 DNA: TGTGCCAGCAGCTGGCAGGGAAGTATCAATGAGCAGTTCTTC.

In this sample, this clonotype turned up a few times. This chain connects TRBV2 to TRBJ2-7; 10 bases match TRBD1. V trimming: 5 bases; J trimming: 3 bases; junction bases outside the gene matches: 4. Germline CDR1 and CDR2: SNHLY and FYNNEI. The CDR3 has 14 amino acids. CDR3 amino acids: CASSRDRGIYEQYF. The CDR3 coding sequence is TGTGCCAGCAGTAGGGACAGGGGAATCTACGAGCAGTACTTC.

This clonotype came up a few times. The chain uses TRBV12-3 or TRBV12-4 and TRBJ1-1; TRBD1 is a possible D gene (5 bases). The CDR3 spans 14 residues. Trimming left V 6 bases short and J 5 bases short, with 16 bases between. CDR3 coding DNA: TGTGCCAGCAGCTCGGCACAGGTGGGGACTGAAGCTTTCTTT. It codes for CASSSAQVGTEAFF.

The chain recombines TRBV18 with TRBJ2-1; 9 positions agree with TRBD2. V trimming: 3 bases; J trimming: 7 bases; junction bases outside the gene matches: 7. The germline gives CDR1 KGHSH, CDR2 LQKENI. The CDR3 is 15 amino acids. CDR3 residues: CASSPGLAVENEQFF. The CDR3 DNA follows: TGTGCCAGCTCACCGGGACTAGCTGTGGAGAATGAGCAGTTCTTC.

The chain recombines TRBV3-1 with TRBJ1-4; no clear D. V lost 4 bases and J lost 4, with 10 bases in between. The CDR3 covers 14 residues. In germline, CDR1 is LGHDT, CDR2 YNNKEL (reference sequence). The CDR3 region has the DNA TGTGCCAGCAGCCGCGGGAGGGTTAATGAAAAACTGTTTTTT. It encodes CASSRGRVNEKLFF.

The chain uses TRBV15 and TRBJ2-5, with 11 positions matching TRBD2. The CDR3 runs 18 residues. The J segment lost 5 bases and the V segment lost 5 bases, leaving 16 bases of the junction unmatched. Germline CDR1 reads LNHNV; CDR2 reads YYDKDF (reference sequence). The CDR3 sequence: CATSLRWGSGRAQETQYF. As DNA, the CDR3 is TGTGCCACCAGCTTACGGTGGGGTAGCGGGAGGGCCCAGGAGACCCAGTACTTC. Variable domain in full (rest from reference TRBV15 and TRBJ2-5): DAMVIQNPRYQVTQFGKPVTLSCSQTLNHNVMYWYQQKSSQAPKLLFHYYDKDFNNEADTPDNFQSRRPNTSFCFLDIRSPGLGDTAMYLCATSLRWGSGRAQETQYFGPGTRLLVL.

The J gene is TRBJ2-7, the V gene TRBV10-3; 10 bases are a match to TRBD2. The CDR3 runs to 15 residues. Germline lookup yields CDR1 ENHRY and CDR2 SYGVKD. V lost 5 bases, J lost 6 bases, and 10 bases stayed unmatched. CDR3 nucleotide sequence: TGTGCCATCAGTCTTAGAGCGGGAGGGCCCCTCGAGCAGTACTTC. Protein sequence: CAISLRAGGPLEQYF.

V and J are TRBV5-1 and TRBJ2-3; possibly TRBD1 or TRBD2 for D (5 bases each). V shed 6 bases and J shed 0 bases, with 11 bases lying between them. The germline V gene has CDR1 SGHRS and CDR2 YFSETQ. The CDR3 contains 14 residues. In DNA form, the CDR3 reads TGCGCCAGCACCCGGGACCCTAGCACAGATACGCAGTATTTT. Amino acids: CASTRDPSTDTQYF.

This clonotype was seen a handful of times. The chain employs TRBV7-9 and TRBJ1-2; the D is unclear. This CDR3 has 16 amino acids. Trimming shortened V by 0 bases and J by 1 base, and 12 bases separated the two germline ends. Germline V CDR1 and CDR2: SEHNR, FQNEAQ (reference sequence). The CDR3, as DNA: TGTGCCAGCAGCTTAGCGCTACAGAATTTTAACTATGGCTACACCTTC. It yields the protein CASSLALQNFNYGYTF.

J is TRBJ2-7 and V is TRBV10-3; 12 bases map to TRBD2. Germline assignment: CDR1 ENHRY and CDR2 SYGVKD. CDR3 length: 14 amino acids. After removal of 10 bases from V and 3 bases from J, the junction contained 7 bases not matched to a gene. CDR3 sequence (DNA): TGTGCCACTGCGACTAGCGGGGGACTCTACGAGCAGTACTTC. Its protein product is CATATSGGLYEQYF.

The V call is TRBV12-3 or TRBV12-4, the J call TRBJ1-2; D possibly corresponds to TRBD1 (6 bases). The CDR3 extends over 12 amino acids. V was pared by 3 bases and J by 9 bases, with 11 bases between. The CDR3 loop reads CASSFGGPSYTF. The DNA for the CDR3 is TGTGCCAGCAGTTTTGGGGGGCCCAGCTACACCTTC.

This chain joins TRBV7-3 and TRBJ2-1, with D perhaps assigned TRBD1 or TRBD2 (5 bases each). With 5 bases removed from V and 4 bases from J, the gap between germline ends came to 15 bases. The CDR3 runs to 15 residues. CDR1 and CDR2 from the germline V gene are SGHTA and FQGTGA. The CDR3 sequence is CASSRPGARYNEQFF. CDR3 bases: TGTGCCAGCAGCCGACCCGGGGCTCGTTACAATGAGCAGTTCTTC.

CDR3 sequence reads: CSARPQGNTEAFF. CDR3 coding DNA: TGCAGTGCTAGACCCCAGGGGAACACTGAAGCTTTCTTT. The chain links TRBV20-1 to TRBJ1-1; weak D call: TRBD1 (5 bases). Between the trimmed V and J ends, which lost 2 bases and 1 base, there was a span of 8 bases. The CDR3 sequence is 13 residues long. CDR1 and CDR2 from the germline V gene are DFQATT and SNEGSKA (reference sequence).